Below, 8 T cell receptor beta chains from the same sample are listed, as sequenced in a study of blood T cell repertoires in COVID-19. TCRdb's copy holds only in-frame clones and misses some; the assay was immunoSEQ multiplex PCR. Of 260,000 or so clones listed, about 86% are singletons. Sequencing was done on a sample of peripheral blood. The receptors were gathered from an older man with acute or convalescent COVID-19.

This chain joins TRBV4-1 and TRBJ2-1; no clear D. CDR1 and CDR2 (germline): MGHRA, YSYEKL. The ends were cut back, 6 bases at V and 9 bases at J, with 18 bases in the middle. The CDR3 is 14 amino acids. The CDR3 coding sequence is TGCGCCAGCAGTCAGAGTGTAGCCCTTAGTGAGCAGTTCTTC. Amino acid sequence: CASSQSVALSEQFF.

V usage is TRBV6-5 and J usage is TRBJ2-7, with 7 bases that match TRBD1. V lost 10 bases to trimming and J lost 0 bases; unmatched junction nucleotides: 9. Germline V gives CDR1 MNHEY, CDR2 SVGAGI. The CDR3 is 14 amino acids. The CDR3 DNA follows: TGTGCCACCCTGAGACCAGGGGGCTCCTACGAGCAGTACTTC. Amino acids: CATLRPGGSYEQYF.

This rearrangement joins TRBV6-5 to TRBJ1-5; D is ambiguous. The CDR3 is made up of 15 amino acids. V gave up 2 bases and J gave up 0 bases, with 8 bases separating them. The germline CDR1 and CDR2 sequences are MNHEY and SVGAGI. As DNA, the CDR3 is TGTGCCAGCAGTTACGGGAGATATAGCAATCAGCCCCAGCATTTT. Its protein is CASSYGRYSNQPQHF.

This clone was observed a few times. The chain is built from TRBV6-5 and TRBJ2-7; 12 nucleotides match TRBD2. From germline, CDR1 is MNHEY and CDR2 SVGAGI. The length of the CDR3 is 15 residues. The V and J ends lost 2 bases and 4 bases, in that order; junction bases with no gene match: 3. Here the CDR3 DNA reads TGTGCCAGCAGTTACCCTAGCGGGGGGGCGTACGAGCAGTACTTC. This codes for CASSYPSGGAYEQYF.

V and J are TRBV11-2 and TRBJ2-5; a possible D gene is TRBD2 (5 bases). V lost 1 base and J lost 4, with 13 bases in between. Germline V lookup: CDR1 SGHAT, CDR2 FQNNGV. This CDR3 is 15 amino acids long. The CDR3 sequence: CASSLAAGGSETQYF. The DNA of the CDR3 is TGTGCCAGCAGCTTAGCCGCGGGCGGATCAGAGACCCAGTACTTC. Full variable domain (outside the CDR3, taken from reference TRBV11-2 and TRBJ2-5): EAGVAQSPRYKIIEKRQSVAFWCNPISGHATLYWYQQILGQGPKLLIQFQNNGVVDDSQLPKDRFSAERLKGVDSTLKIQPAKLEDSAVYLCASSLAAGGSETQYFGPGTRLLVL.

CDR3 region: CASRSGRAWTDTQYF. CDR3 nucleotide sequence: TGCGCCAGCAGATCCGGGAGGGCCTGGACAGATACGCAGTATTTT. This sequence joins TRBV5-1 and TRBJ2-3; 8 bases line up with TRBD2. Germline V lookup: CDR1 SGHRS, CDR2 YFSETQ. The CDR3 extends over 15 amino acids. Trimming at V came to 5 bases and at J to 3 bases, leaving 8 bases not matched to a gene.

V is TRBV18 and J is TRBJ1-3, with 8 positions matching TRBD1. The CDR3 is 14 amino acids. The germline gives CDR1 KGHSH, CDR2 LQKENI. With 8 bases clipped from V and 4 bases from J, the junction kept 7 bases outside the gene matches. As DNA, the CDR3 is TGTGCCAGCGCTCAGGGGGCGCAGGGAAACACCATATATTTT. This encodes CASAQGAQGNTIYF.

The V gene is TRBV2, the J gene TRBJ1-4; D gene uncertain. CDR1 and CDR2 (germline): SNHLY, FYNNEI. Trimming removed 8 bases at V and 6 bases at J, with 13 bases between. CDR3 length equals 13 residues. The CDR3 sequence is CASGGRRDEKLFF. DNA for the CDR3: TGTGCCAGCGGAGGGCGGAGGGATGAAAAACTGTTTTTT. The entire variable domain, with the rest obtained from reference TRBV2 and TRBJ1-4, is as follows: EPEVTQTPSHQVTQMGQEVILRCVPISNHLYFYWYRQILGQKVEFLVSFYNNEISEKSEIFDDQFSVERPDGSNFTLKIRSTKLEDSAMYFCASGGRRDEKLFFGSGTQLSVL.